Each of the 21 T cell receptor beta chains below was sequenced from the same sample in a study of blood T cell repertoires in COVID-19. Clones were read by immunoSEQ multiplex PCR, and TCRdb kept only the in-frame ones, dropping some. The table lists about 82,000 clones, just under 80% of them singletons. Sequenced sample: peripheral blood. Every receptor here comes from a man between 60 and 75 years old with COVID-19, enrolled during active disease.

The chain recombines TRBV19 with TRBJ2-2, with D possibly being TRBD1 (5 bases). The CDR3 length is 16 residues. The germline gives CDR1 LNHDA, CDR2 SQIVND (reference sequence). V lost 3 bases and J 4 bases, leaving 15 bases between the germline ends. The CDR3 DNA reads TGTGCCAGTAGTATCCGACAGACCCCGGTCACCGGGGAGCTGTTTTTT. Encoded protein: CASSIRQTPVTGELFF.

The chain combines TRBV5-5 with TRBJ1-1, with TRBD1 matching over 7 bases. Trimming removed 4 bases from V and 1 base from J; junction bases left unmatched: 4. CDR1 SGHKS and CDR2 YYEKEE come from the germline V gene (reference sequence). The CDR3 loop spans 14 amino acids. CDR3 bases: TGTGCCAGCAGCAAGGGACAGAGGAACACTGAAGCTTTCTTT. As protein: CASSKGQRNTEAFF.

The V gene is TRBV4-2, the J gene TRBJ1-3; 8 bases line up with TRBD1. Germline loops: CDR1 LGHNA, CDR2 YNFKEQ. The CDR3 is 16 amino acids. Trimming at V came to 4 bases and at J to 3 bases, leaving 8 bases not matched to a gene. CDR3 region: CASSLGMDRDGNTIYF. CDR3 nucleotide sequence: TGTGCCAGCAGCCTCGGAATGGACAGGGATGGAAACACCATATATTTT.

This rearrangement joins TRBV7-3 to TRBJ2-5; 7 bases are shared with TRBD2. The ends lost 5 bases at V and 4 bases at J; junction bases unmatched: 4. Germline CDR1 and CDR2: SGHTA and FQGTGA. This CDR3 comprises 13 residues. The CDR3 loop reads CASSRGLGETQYF. DNA for the CDR3: TGTGCCAGCAGCCGTGGACTAGGAGAGACCCAGTACTTC.

This clone occurred a few times. V usage is TRBV14 and J usage is TRBJ2-5; 8 bases are a match to TRBD2. The germline CDR1 and CDR2 sequences are SGHDN and FVKESK. CDR3 length equals 16 residues. V was clipped by 0 bases and J by 1 base; unmatched bases: 4. CDR3 DNA: TGTGCCAGCAGCCAAGATCGGCTAGCGGGCCAAGAGACCCAGTACTTC. The encoded protein is CASSQDRLAGQETQYF.

This clone was seen more than once but under ten times. The chain links TRBV6-5 to TRBJ2-1; D gene uncertain. Germline CDR1 MNHEY, CDR2 SVGAGI. The CDR3 is 11 residues long. Trimming shortened V by 4 bases and J by 9 bases, and 7 bases separated the two germline ends. The CDR3 protein is CASSSKLEQFF. For the CDR3, the DNA is TGTGCCAGCAGTTCAAAGCTTGAGCAGTTCTTC.

The rearrangement joins TRBV19 to TRBJ2-7, with 10 bases aligning to TRBD2. The germline CDR1 and CDR2 sequences are LNHDA and SQIVND (reference sequence). This CDR3 is built from 14 residues. J lost 7 bases, V lost 2 bases, and 5 bases had no gene match. DNA of the CDR3: TGTGCCAGTAGTATAACAGCGGGGGGGCGAGAGCAGTACTTC. It codes for CASSITAGGREQYF.

V gene TRBV5-5 combines with J gene TRBJ2-3; 11 positions match TRBD2. This CDR3 is 15 amino acids long. Germline lookup yields CDR1 SGHKS and CDR2 YYEKEE (reference sequence). Germline trimming cut 3 bases from V and 5 bases from J; bases unmatched to any gene: 5. The DNA of the CDR3 is TGTGCCAGCAGCTCACTAGCGGGAGAGGTAGATACGCAGTATTTT. This translates into CASSSLAGEVDTQYF.

The V and J genes are TRBV7-2 and TRBJ2-1; TRBD2 is a possible D gene (5 bases). CDR1 is SGHTA, CDR2 FQGNSA, per germline. The CDR3 consists of 16 residues. The ends were cut back, 1 base at V and 3 bases at J, with 13 bases in the middle. This CDR3 reads CASSLGAAAYYNEQFF. The DNA of the CDR3 is TGTGCCAGCAGCTTAGGGGCAGCGGCCTACTACAATGAGCAGTTCTTC.

V gene TRBV11-3 combines with J gene TRBJ2-3; possibly TRBD2 for D (6 bases). This CDR3 region has 14 residues. The V and J ends lost 8 bases and 0 bases respectively, with 12 bases between them. Germline CDR1 reads SGHNT; CDR2 reads YENEEA. CDR3 loop: CASGLTSSTDTQYF. The DNA for the CDR3 is TGTGCCAGCGGACTAACATCTAGCACAGATACGCAGTATTTT.

This clone has more than one count but fewer than ten. The chain employs TRBV12-5 and TRBJ2-5, with 10 nucleotides matching TRBD1. The V and J ends lost 6 bases and 5 bases, in that order; junction bases with no gene match: 9. CDR3 length: 15 residues. Germline assignment: CDR1 LGHNT and CDR2 FRNRAP. The CDR3 region is CASGGDRGVWETQYF. CDR3 in DNA: TGTGCTAGTGGGGGGGACAGGGGAGTGTGGGAGACCCAGTACTTC.

The chain is built from TRBV2 and TRBJ1-5; D gene unclear. The CDR3 loop spans 14 amino acids. The germline V gene encodes CDR1 SNHLY and CDR2 FYNNEI. Deletions cut 4 bases from V and 5 bases from J, with 12 bases between. The CDR3 DNA reads as TGTGCCAGCAGTGTCTCATTACTGGATCAGCCCCAGCATTTT. Residues: CASSVSLLDQPQHF.

This clone has only a few counts. V usage is TRBV5-7 and J usage is TRBJ2-5; 10 nucleotides line up with TRBD1. TRBV5-7 qualifies as an ORF whose function is uncertain. Trimming took 3 bases from V and 5 from J; bases not matched to a gene: 7. The CDR3 spans 15 residues. The CDR3 loop is CASSSWDRGEETQYF. CDR3 DNA sequence: TGTGCCAGCAGCTCTTGGGACAGGGGAGAGGAGACCCAGTACTTC.

In its sample, this clone was seen a few times. V gene TRBV9 combines with J gene TRBJ2-2; 9 bases line up with TRBD2. Germline trimming cut 4 bases from V and 0 bases from J; bases unmatched to any gene: 4. This CDR3 has 16 residues. Germline V gives CDR1 SGDLS, CDR2 YYNGEE. The CDR3 loop is CASSSRLAANTGELFF. The CDR3 DNA reads as TGTGCCAGCAGCTCCCGACTAGCGGCGAACACCGGGGAGCTGTTTTTT.

The rearrangement uses TRBV21-1 and TRBJ1-2; TRBD1 reflects the table's D call only, with no check against the DNA. TRBV21-1 constitutes a pseudogene. The CDR3 extends over 17 amino acids. CDR3 residues: CASISGEQGEVSDGYTF. The CDR3 DNA is TGTGCCAGCATTTCGGGCGAGCAGGGGGAAGTTTCCGATGGCTACACCTTC.

The table lists this clone with a few counts. V is TRBV27 and J is TRBJ1-1; D unresolved. CDR3 length: 13 amino acids. Per germline, CDR1 MNHEY and CDR2 SMNVEV (reference sequence). Trimming took 3 bases from V and 4 from J, leaving 9 bases between them. The CDR3 DNA is TGTGCCAGCAGTTTGGGGAGGTCCACTGAAGCTTTCTTT. Protein sequence: CASSLGRSTEAFF.

This clone was found a few times. The chain couples TRBV7-9 to TRBJ1-1; tentatively, D is TRBD1 (6 bases). The CDR3 consists of 14 residues. V lost 2 bases and J 5 bases, leaving 12 bases between the germline ends. CDR1 is SEHNR and CDR2 is FQNEAQ in the germline V gene (reference sequence). This chain's CDR3 is CASSLQGSGTEAFF. Written as DNA, the CDR3 is TGTGCCAGCAGCTTACAGGGGTCGGGTACTGAAGCTTTCTTT.

The rearrangement links TRBV19 to TRBJ1-5, with 9 bases aligning to TRBD1. Germline CDR1 reads LNHDA; CDR2 reads SQIVND (reference sequence). Germline trimming cut 5 bases from V and 4 bases from J; bases unmatched to any gene: 9. The CDR3 spans 16 residues. The CDR3 protein is CASSPLRQGVNQPQHF. The DNA of the CDR3 is TGTGCCAGTAGTCCACTCCGACAGGGGGTAAATCAGCCCCAGCATTTT.

The rearrangement uses TRBV5-4 and TRBJ2-5; TRBD1 agrees at 7 bases. After removal of 2 bases from V and 1 base from J, the junction contained 5 bases not matched to a gene. CDR3 size: 15 residues. Germline CDR1 SGHNT, CDR2 YYREEE (reference sequence). CDR3 coding DNA: TGTGCCAGCAGCTTTTTGACAGGGACCCAAGAGACCCAGTACTTC. Protein sequence: CASSFLTGTQETQYF.

This chain links TRBV24-1 with TRBJ2-3, with D hard to call. Germline V gives CDR1 KGHDR, CDR2 SFDVKD. The CDR3 spans 13 residues. V lost 4 bases and J 2 bases, leaving 6 bases between the germline ends. The CDR3 region has the DNA TGTGCCACCAGTGAGTCGGTCACAGATACGCAGTATTTT. Translation: CATSESVTDTQYF.

In DNA, the CDR3 is TGTGCCAGCATGAGGACAGTCCGCCTACTATCCTATGGCTACACCTTC. Translation: CASMRTVRLLSYGYTF. This sequence joins TRBV2 and TRBJ1-2; D may be TRBD1 (6 bases). The germline V gene has CDR1 SNHLY and CDR2 FYNNEI. The CDR3 is made up of 16 amino acids. Trimming removed 7 bases at V and 4 bases at J, with 22 bases between. The full variable domain, with the rest looked up from reference TRBV2 and TRBJ1-2, is EPEVTQTPSHQVTQMGQEVILRCVPISNHLYFYWYRQILGQKVEFLVSFYNNEISEKSEIFDDQFSVERPDGSNFTLKIRSTKLEDSAMYFCASMRTVRLLSYGYTFGSGTRLTVV.